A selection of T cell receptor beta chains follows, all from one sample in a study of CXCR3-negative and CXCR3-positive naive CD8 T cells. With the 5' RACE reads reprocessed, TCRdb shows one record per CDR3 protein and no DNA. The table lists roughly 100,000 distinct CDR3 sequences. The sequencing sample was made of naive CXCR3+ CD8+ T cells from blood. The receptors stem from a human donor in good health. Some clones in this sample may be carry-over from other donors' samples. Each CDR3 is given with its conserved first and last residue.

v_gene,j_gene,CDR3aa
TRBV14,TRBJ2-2,CASSPDVATGELFF
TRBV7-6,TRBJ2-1,CASSSNPAPGDEQFF
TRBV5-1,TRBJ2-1,CASKDPGLANEQFF
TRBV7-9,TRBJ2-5,CASSSAKSPVETQYF
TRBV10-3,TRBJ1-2,CAIRTDIPNYGYTF
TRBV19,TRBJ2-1,CASSIEGVLNEQFF
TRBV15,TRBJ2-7,CATSTVDRDGSYEQYF
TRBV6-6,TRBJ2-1,CASKTRDSRANEQFF
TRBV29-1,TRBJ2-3,CSVNGADTQYF
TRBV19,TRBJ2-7,CASSYRTGYSYEQYF
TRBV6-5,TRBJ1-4,CASSYSRGRGDEKLFF
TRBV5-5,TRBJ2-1,CASSLSTGGSYNEQFF
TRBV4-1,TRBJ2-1,CASSERHSVYNEQFF
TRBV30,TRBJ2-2,CAWDRGIGELFF
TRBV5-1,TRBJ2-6,CASSSSMAGANVLTF
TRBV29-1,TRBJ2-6,CSVEEALASRANVLTF
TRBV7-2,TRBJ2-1,CASSLKPQGDEQFF
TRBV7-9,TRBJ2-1,CASSLGSLPFF
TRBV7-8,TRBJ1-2,CASSLAPGQGSGYTF
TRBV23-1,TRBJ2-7,CASSQSGSLRAREQYF
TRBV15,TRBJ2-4,CATSRSQMQNIQYF
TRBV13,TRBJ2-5,CASSLERTGGMKTQYF
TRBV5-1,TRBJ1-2,CASSQDRSGYTF
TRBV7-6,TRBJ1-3,CASNPTVSGNTIYF
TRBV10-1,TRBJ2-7,CASSESETGNEQYF
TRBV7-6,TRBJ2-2,CASSLYGNTGELFF
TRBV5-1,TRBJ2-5,CASSLAPPNPRETQYF
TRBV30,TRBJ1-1,CAWREQGAGPEAFF
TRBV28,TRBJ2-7,CASSFDGTSGSSYEQYF